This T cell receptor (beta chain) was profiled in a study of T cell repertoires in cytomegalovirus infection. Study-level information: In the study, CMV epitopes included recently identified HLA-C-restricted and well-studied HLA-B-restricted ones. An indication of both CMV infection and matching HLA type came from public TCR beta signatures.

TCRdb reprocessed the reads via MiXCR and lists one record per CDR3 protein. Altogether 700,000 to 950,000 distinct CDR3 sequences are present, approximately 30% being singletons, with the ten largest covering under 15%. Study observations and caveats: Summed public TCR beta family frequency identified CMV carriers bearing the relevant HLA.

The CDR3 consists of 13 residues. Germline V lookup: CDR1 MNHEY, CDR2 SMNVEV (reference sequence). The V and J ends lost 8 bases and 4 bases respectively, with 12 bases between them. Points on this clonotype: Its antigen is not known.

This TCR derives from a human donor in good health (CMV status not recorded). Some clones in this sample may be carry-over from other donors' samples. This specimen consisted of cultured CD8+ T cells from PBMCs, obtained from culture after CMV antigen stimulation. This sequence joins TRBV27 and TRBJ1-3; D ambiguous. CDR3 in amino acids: CASSTQEGNTIYF. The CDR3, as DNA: TGTGCCAGCTCAACCCAAGAGGGAAACACCATATATTTT.